Listed below are T cell receptor beta chains from one sample, sequenced in a study of regulatory T cells in long-lasting Graves disease. TCRdb reprocessed the multiplex PCR reads with MiXCR, giving one entry per CDR3 protein. The sample contains fewer than 350,000 distinct CDR3 sequences, about 20% of which appear only once. Sequencing used peripheral blood mononuclear cells (PBMCs), obtained at new diagnosis, from a patient treated with antithyroid drugs. The receptors were gathered from a female donor with Graves disease. CDR3s include the opening cysteine and the closing phenylalanine or tryptophan. The D gene is left open where the match is weak. The size field is filled for only some rows; it gives once, few, many or a size class.

V	D	J	size	CDR3	DNA
TRBV28	TRBD2	TRBJ2-7	few	CASSSRTSAYSYEQYF	TGTGCCAGCAGTTCAAGGACTAGCGCGTACTCCTACGAGCAGTACTTC
TRBV7-8	.	TRBJ2-5	many	CASSSTTDAAGTQYF	TGTGCCAGCAGCTCAACGACAGACGCCGCGGGGACCCAGTACTTC
TRBV27	.	TRBJ1-5	many	CASSLARSNQPQHF	TGTGCCAGCAGTTTAGCGAGGTCCAATCAGCCCCAGCATTTT
TRBV27	.	TRBJ2-2	few	CASSPHLWGSVTGELFF	TGTGCCAGCAGCCCACATCTATGGGGGAGTGTCACCGGGGAGCTGTTTTTT
TRBV12-5	TRBD1	TRBJ1-1	many	CASGFGTGDTEAFF	TGTGCTAGTGGTTTCGGGACAGGGGACACTGAAGCTTTCTTT
TRBV27	TRBD1	TRBJ1-2	many	CASSPAGQGLLGYTF	TGTGCCAGCAGTCCAGCGGGACAGGGACTTCTTGGCTACACCTTC
TRBV10-3	.	TRBJ2-2	many	CAISEGLDPGELFF	TGTGCCATCAGTGAGGGGCTAGACCCCGGGGAGCTGTTTTTT
TRBV4-1	.	TRBJ2-3	many	CASSQGGKDTQYF	TGCGCCAGCAGCCAAGGGGGAAAAGATACGCAGTATTTT
TRBV2	.	TRBJ1-1	.	CASSAARDYTEAFF	TGTGCCAGCAGTGCTGCCAGGGATTACACTGAAGCTTTCTTT
TRBV28	.	TRBJ2-7	many	CASSPGQPPYEQYF	TGTGCCAGCAGCCCGGGACAACCTCCCTACGAGCAGTACTTC
TRBV28	TRBD2	TRBJ2-3	many	CASSLYGTGGSTDTQYF	TGTGCCAGCAGTTTATATGGTACGGGAGGCTCCACAGATACGCAGTATTTT
TRBV30	.	TRBJ2-7	few	CAWSIRGRYEQYF	TGTGCCTGGAGTATCCGGGGGCGGTACGAGCAGTACTTC
TRBV12-3/TRBV12-4	TRBD1	TRBJ2-1	.	CASSLALSLGQGVWNEQFF	TGTGCCAGCAGTTTAGCGCTTTCTTTGGGACAGGGGGTATGGAATGAGCAGTTCTTC
TRBV7-3	.	TRBJ2-2	.	CASSRTPGDRTGELFF	TGTGCCAGCAGTCGAACCCCAGGGGATCGCACCGGGGAGCTGTTTTTT
TRBV10-1	.	TRBJ2-1	few	CASSERETYGEQFF	TGCGCCAGCAGTGAGCGGGAGACCTACGGTGAGCAGTTCTTC
TRBV3-1	TRBD2	TRBJ2-3	many	CASSALAGADTQYF	TGTGCCAGCAGCGCACTAGCGGGAGCAGATACGCAGTATTTT
TRBV30	TRBD1	TRBJ2-3	many	CAWSVRSGTGRFGTDTQYF	TGTGCCTGGAGTGTACGATCCGGGACAGGTCGATTCGGCACAGATACGCAGTATTTT
TRBV5-4	.	TRBJ2-7	.	CASSLERHEQYF	TGTGCCAGCAGCTTAGAACGGCACGAGCAGTACTTC
TRBV14	.	TRBJ1-5	many	CASSQAYALGNQPQHF	TGTGCCAGCAGCCAAGCATATGCCCTCGGCAATCAGCCCCAGCATTTT
TRBV7-3	TRBD2	TRBJ2-2	few	CASSLVSGSYAGELFF	TGTGCCAGCAGCTTAGTTAGCGGGAGCTACGCCGGGGAGCTGTTTTTT
TRBV27	TRBD1	TRBJ1-1	once	CATWTGVSWNTEAFF	TGTGCCACTTGGACAGGGGTTTCTTGGAACACTGAAGCTTTCTTT
TRBV2	.	TRBJ1-1	many	CASRQHTEAFF	TGTGCCAGCAGACAGCACACTGAAGCTTTCTTT
TRBV7-9	.	TRBJ1-2	many	CASSLEANYGYTF	TGTGCCAGCAGCTTAGAGGCTAACTATGGCTACACCTTC
TRBV5-1	.	TRBJ2-2	many	CASRTGADTGELFF	TGCGCCAGCCGCACAGGAGCCGACACCGGGGAGCTGTTTTTT
TRBV14	TRBD1	TRBJ2-2	.	CASSWRQGHTGELFF	TGTGCCAGCAGCTGGCGACAGGGGCACACCGGGGAGCTGTTTTTT
TRBV7-3	TRBD2	TRBJ2-1	few	CASSLMTSGRGEQFF	TGTGCCAGCAGCTTAATGACTAGCGGGAGGGGTGAGCAGTTCTTC
TRBV24-1	TRBD2	TRBJ2-2	many	CATSDPTGLAGVTGELFF	TGTGCCACCAGTGATCCGACCGGACTAGCGGGAGTGACCGGGGAGCTGTTTTTT
TRBV5-5	TRBD2	TRBJ2-2	many	CASSLKGLANTGELFF	TGTGCCAGCAGCTTGAAGGGACTAGCGAACACCGGGGAGCTGTTTTTT
TRBV7-9	.	TRBJ2-1	many	CASSWRGNTVYEQFF	TGTGCCAGCAGCTGGAGGGGGAACACGGTCTATGAGCAGTTCTTC
TRBV20-1	TRBD2	TRBJ2-1	.	CSASFWGAGRSYNEQFF	TGCAGTGCCTCCTTCTGGGGAGCGGGACGCTCCTACAATGAGCAGTTCTTC
TRBV6-1	TRBD1	TRBJ2-7	many	CASGQGSYEQYF	TGTGCCAGCGGACAGGGTTCCTACGAGCAGTACTTC
TRBV3-1	TRBD1	TRBJ1-3	.	CASSQGDDRASTIYF	TGTGCCAGCAGCCAGGGCGACGACAGGGCATCGACCATATATTTT
TRBV19	TRBD2	TRBJ2-3	few	CASSRTSGRVSDTQYF	TGTGCCAGTTCTCGGACTAGCGGGAGGGTTTCAGATACGCAGTATTTT
TRBV5-6	.	TRBJ2-1	many	CASSLRRHSSYNEQFF	TGTGCCAGCAGCTTGAGAAGACACAGCTCCTACAATGAGCAGTTCTTC
TRBV19	TRBD1	TRBJ2-2	many	CATLDRGNTGELFF	TGTGCCACACTCGACAGGGGTAACACCGGGGAGCTGTTTTTT
TRBV5-1	.	TRBJ2-7	.	CASSHGGLGNEQYF	TGCGCCAGCAGCCACGGTGGGCTGGGAAACGAGCAGTACTTC
TRBV20-1	.	TRBJ2-7	many	CSAISLGVYEQYF	TGCAGTGCTATCTCCCTGGGAGTTTACGAGCAGTACTTC
TRBV12-3/TRBV12-4	TRBD2	TRBJ2-2	many	CASSLLAGEVTGELFF	TGTGCCAGCAGTTTATTGGCGGGAGAAGTTACCGGGGAGCTGTTTTTT
TRBV2	TRBD1	TRBJ2-2	many	CASSLKNAGQGFVGELFF	TGTGCCAGCAGCCTCAAAAATGCGGGACAGGGGTTTGTCGGGGAGCTGTTTTTT
TRBV3-1	.	TRBJ1-1	many	CASSQQWGRDTEAFF	TGTGCCAGCAGCCAACAGTGGGGCAGGGACACTGAAGCTTTCTTT
TRBV30	.	TRBJ2-7	many	CAWSVDRRASSYEQYF	TGTGCCTGGAGTGTAGATCGGAGGGCGAGCTCCTACGAGCAGTACTTC
TRBV5-1	.	TRBJ2-5	.	CASSSSAGSQETQYF	TGCGCCAGCAGCTCTTCAGCGGGTTCCCAAGAGACCCAGTACTTC